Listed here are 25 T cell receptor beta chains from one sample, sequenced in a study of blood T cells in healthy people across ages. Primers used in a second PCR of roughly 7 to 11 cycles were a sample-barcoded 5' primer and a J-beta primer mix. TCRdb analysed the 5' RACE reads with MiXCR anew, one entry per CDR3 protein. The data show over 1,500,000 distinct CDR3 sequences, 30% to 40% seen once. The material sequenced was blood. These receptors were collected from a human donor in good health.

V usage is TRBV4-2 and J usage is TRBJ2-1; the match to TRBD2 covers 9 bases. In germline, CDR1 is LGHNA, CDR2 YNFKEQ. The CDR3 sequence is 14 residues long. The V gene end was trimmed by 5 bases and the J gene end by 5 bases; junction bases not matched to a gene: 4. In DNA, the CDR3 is TGTGCCAGCAGCTCAGCGGGGGGAAACAATGAGCAGTTCTTC. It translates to CASSSAGGNNEQFF.

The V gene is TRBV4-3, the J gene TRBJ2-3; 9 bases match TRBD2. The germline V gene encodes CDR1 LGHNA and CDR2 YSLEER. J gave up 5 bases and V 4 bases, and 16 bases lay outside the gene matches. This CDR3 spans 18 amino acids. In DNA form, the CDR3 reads TGCGCCAGCAGCCCTAATCGGGGGCGGGGGGGCCGTCAAGATACGCAGTATTTT. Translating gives CASSPNRGRGGRQDTQYF.

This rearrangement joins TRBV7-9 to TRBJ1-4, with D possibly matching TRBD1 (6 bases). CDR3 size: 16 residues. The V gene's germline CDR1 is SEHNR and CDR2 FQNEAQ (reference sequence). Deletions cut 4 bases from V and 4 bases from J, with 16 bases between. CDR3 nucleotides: TGTGCCAGCAGCTCCTCGACGGGGGCGGGTAATGAAAAACTGTTTTTT. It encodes CASSSSTGAGNEKLFF.

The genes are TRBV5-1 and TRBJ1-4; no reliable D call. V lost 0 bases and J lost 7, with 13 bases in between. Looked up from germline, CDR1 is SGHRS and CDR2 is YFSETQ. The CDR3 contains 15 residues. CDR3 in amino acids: CASSLGSGSGEKLFF. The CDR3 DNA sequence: TGCGCCAGCAGCTTGGGATCTGGGAGTGGTGAAAAACTGTTTTTT. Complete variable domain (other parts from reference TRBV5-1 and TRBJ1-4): KAGVTQTPRYLIKTRGQQVTLSCSPISGHRSVSWYQQTPGQGLQFLFEYFSETQRNKGNFPGRFSGRQFSNSRSEMNVSTLELGDSALYLCASSLGSGSGEKLFFGSGTQLSVL.

CDR3 in DNA: TGCGCCAGCAGCCAAGGTTGGACAGGGGTGGAATATGGCAATCAGCCCCAGCATTTT. It codes for CASSQGWTGVEYGNQPQHF. The chain employs TRBV4-1 and TRBJ1-5; 9 bases fit TRBD1. Trimming at V came to 1 base and at J to 2 bases, leaving 12 bases not matched to a gene. The germline CDR1 and CDR2 sequences are MGHRA and YSYEKL. The CDR3 totals 19 residues.

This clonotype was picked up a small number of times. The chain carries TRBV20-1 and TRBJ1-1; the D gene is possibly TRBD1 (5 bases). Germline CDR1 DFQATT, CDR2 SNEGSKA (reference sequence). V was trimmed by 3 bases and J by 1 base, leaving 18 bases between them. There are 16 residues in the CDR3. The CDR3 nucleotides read TGCAGTGCTAGTCCCAGGATCCCCCAGGGGAACACTGAAGCTTTCTTT. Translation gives CSASPRIPQGNTEAFF.

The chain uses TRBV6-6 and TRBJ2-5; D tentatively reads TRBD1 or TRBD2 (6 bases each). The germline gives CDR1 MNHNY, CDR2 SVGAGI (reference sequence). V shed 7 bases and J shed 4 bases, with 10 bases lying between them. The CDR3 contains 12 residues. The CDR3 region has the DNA TGTGCCAGCACACAGGGAGGAGAGACCCAGTACTTC. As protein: CASTQGGETQYF.

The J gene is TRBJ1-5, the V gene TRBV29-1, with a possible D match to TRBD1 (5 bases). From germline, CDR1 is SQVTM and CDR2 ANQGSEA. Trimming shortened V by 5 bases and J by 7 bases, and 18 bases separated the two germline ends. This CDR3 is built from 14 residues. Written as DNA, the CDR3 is TGCAGCGTTTTGACGGGGCAATCGGGGCAGCCCCAGCATTTT. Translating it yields CSVLTGQSGQPQHF.

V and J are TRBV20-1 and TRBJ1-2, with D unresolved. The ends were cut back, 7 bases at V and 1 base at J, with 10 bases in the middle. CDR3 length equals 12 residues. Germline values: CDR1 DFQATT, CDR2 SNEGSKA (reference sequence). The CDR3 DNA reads TGCAGTGTAACAGCCGATAACTATGGCTACACCTTC. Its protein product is CSVTADNYGYTF.

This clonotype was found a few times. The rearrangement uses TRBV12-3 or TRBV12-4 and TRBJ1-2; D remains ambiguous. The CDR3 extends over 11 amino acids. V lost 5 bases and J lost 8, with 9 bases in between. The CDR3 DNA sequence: TGTGCCAGCAGTCCGCCTTGGGGCTACACCTTC. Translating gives CASSPPWGYTF.

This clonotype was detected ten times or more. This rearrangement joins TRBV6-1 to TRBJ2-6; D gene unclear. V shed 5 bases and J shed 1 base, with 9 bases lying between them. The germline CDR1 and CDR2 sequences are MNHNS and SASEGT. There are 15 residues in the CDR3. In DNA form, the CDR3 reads TGTGCCAGCAGTTCCCTTGGGTCTGGGGCCAACGTCCTGACTTTC. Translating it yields CASSSLGSGANVLTF.

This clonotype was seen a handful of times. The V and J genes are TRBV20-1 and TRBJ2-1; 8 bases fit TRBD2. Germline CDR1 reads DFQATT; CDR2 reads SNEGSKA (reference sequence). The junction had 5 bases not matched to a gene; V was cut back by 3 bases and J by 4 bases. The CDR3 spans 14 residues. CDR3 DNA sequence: TGCAGTGCTAGTGACAGCGGGGGATACAATGAGCAGTTCTTC. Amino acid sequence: CSASDSGGYNEQFF.

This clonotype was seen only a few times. CDR3 coding DNA: TGTGCCAGCAGCTCCGGGGTAGGCAAAGAGACCCAGTACTTC. Translated, it gives CASSSGVGKETQYF. The genes are TRBV7-2 and TRBJ2-5; D perhaps matches TRBD2 (5 bases). This CDR3 is built from 14 residues. CDR1 SGHTA and CDR2 FQGNSA come from the germline V gene. V was clipped by 4 bases and J by 3 bases, with 12 bases between them.

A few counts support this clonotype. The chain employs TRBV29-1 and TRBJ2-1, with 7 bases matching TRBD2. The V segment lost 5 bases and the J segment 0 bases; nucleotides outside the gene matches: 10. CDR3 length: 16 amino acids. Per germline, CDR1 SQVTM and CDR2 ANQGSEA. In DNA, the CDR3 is TGCAGCGTTAGTGGAGCGGGGCTGAGCTCCTACAATGAGCAGTTCTTC. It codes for CSVSGAGLSSYNEQFF.

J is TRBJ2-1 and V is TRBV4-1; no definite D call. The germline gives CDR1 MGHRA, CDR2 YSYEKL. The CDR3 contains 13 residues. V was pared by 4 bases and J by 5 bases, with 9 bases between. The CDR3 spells CASSPDADNEQFF. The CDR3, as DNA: TGCGCCAGCAGCCCGGATGCGGACAATGAGCAGTTCTTC.

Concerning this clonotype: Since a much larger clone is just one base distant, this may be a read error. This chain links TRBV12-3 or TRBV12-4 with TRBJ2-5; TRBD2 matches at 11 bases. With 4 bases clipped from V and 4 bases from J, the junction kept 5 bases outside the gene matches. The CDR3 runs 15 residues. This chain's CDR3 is CASSCGLAGGETQYF. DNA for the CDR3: TGTGCCAGCAGTTGCGGCCTAGCGGGGGGAGAGACCCAGTACTTC.

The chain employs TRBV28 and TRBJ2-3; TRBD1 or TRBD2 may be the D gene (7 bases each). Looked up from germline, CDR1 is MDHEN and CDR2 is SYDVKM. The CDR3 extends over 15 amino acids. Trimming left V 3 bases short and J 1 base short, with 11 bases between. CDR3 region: CASSLPGGGTDTQYF. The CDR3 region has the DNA TGTGCCAGCAGTTTGCCAGGGGGGGGCACAGATACGCAGTATTTT.

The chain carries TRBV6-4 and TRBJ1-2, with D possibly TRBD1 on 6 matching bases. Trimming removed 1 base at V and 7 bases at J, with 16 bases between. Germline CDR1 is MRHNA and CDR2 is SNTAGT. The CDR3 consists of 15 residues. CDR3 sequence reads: CASSDYPGQKTGYTF. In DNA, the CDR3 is TGTGCCAGCAGTGACTACCCCGGACAGAAAACTGGCTACACCTTC.

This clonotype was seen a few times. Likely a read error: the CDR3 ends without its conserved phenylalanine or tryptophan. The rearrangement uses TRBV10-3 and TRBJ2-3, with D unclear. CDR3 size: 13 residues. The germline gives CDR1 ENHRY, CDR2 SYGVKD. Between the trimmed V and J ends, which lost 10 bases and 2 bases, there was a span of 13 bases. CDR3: CATRWTDTDTQYL. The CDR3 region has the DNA TGTGCCACGCGGTGGACCGACACAGATACGCAGTATTTG.

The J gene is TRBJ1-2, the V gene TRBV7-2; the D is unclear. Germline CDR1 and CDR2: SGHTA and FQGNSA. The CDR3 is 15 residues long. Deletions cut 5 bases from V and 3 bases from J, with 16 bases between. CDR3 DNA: TGTGCCAGCAGCCCCAACTCCGGATCGGACTATGGCTACACCTTC. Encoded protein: CASSPNSGSDYGYTF.

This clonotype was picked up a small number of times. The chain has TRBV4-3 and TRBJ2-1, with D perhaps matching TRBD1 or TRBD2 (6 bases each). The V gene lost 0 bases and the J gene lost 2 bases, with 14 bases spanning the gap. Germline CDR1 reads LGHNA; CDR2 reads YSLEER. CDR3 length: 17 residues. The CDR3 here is CASSQDRSRGAYNEQFF. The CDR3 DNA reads TGCGCCAGCAGCCAAGATCGGTCGAGGGGGGCCTACAATGAGCAGTTCTTC.

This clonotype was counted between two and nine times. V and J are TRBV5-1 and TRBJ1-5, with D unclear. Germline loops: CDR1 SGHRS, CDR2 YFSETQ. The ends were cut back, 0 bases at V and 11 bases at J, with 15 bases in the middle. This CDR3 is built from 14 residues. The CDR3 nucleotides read TGCGCCAGCAGCTTGGAATCCCCACTGCAGGCCCAGCATTTT. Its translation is CASSLESPLQAQHF.

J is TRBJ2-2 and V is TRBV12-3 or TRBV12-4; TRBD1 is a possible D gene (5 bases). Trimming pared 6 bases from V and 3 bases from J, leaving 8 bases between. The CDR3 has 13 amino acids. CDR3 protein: CASRRQHTGELFF. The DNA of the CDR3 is TGTGCCAGCAGACGACAGCACACCGGGGAGCTGTTTTTT.

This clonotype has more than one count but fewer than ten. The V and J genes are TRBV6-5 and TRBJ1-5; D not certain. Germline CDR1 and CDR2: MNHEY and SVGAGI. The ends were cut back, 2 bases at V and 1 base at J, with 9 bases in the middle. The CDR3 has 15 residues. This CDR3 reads CASSYGINSNQPQHF. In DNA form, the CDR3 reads TGTGCCAGCAGTTACGGTATAAACAGCAATCAGCCCCAGCATTTT.

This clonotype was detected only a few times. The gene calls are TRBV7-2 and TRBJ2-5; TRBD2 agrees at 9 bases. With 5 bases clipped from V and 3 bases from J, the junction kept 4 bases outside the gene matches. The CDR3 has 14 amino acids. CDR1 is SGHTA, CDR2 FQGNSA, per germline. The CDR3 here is CASSGRLAEETQYF. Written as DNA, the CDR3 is TGTGCCAGCAGCGGCCGACTAGCGGAAGAGACCCAGTACTTC.